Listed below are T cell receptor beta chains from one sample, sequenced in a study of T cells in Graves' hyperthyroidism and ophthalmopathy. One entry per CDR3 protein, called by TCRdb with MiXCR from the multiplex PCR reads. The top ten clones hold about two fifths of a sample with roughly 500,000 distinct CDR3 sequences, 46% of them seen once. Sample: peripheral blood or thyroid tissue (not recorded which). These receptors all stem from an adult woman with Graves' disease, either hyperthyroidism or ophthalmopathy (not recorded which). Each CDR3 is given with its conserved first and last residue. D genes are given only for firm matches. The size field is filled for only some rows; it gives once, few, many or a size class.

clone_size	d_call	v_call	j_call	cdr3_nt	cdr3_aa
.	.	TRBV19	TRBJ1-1	TGTGCCAGTAGTACCGCAGGGTATGAGGGCACTGAAGCTTTCTTT	CASSTAGYEGTEAFF
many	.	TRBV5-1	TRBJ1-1	TGCGCCAGCACCGGGGAACACACTGAAGCTTTCTTT	CASTGEHTEAFF
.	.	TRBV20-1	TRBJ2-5	TGCAGTGCTAGATGGCAGGCCCGGACCACACGAGGTTGGACCCAGTACTTC	CSARWQARTTRGWTQYF
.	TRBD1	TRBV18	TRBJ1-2	TGTGCCAGCTCACGGGAGGGACAGGTTAACTATGGCTACACCTTC	CASSREGQVNYGYTF
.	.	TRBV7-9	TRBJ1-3	TGTGCCAACAGCGTGGCAGTCTCTGGAAACACCATATATTTT	CANSVAVSGNTIYF
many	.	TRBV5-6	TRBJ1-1	TGTGCCAGCAGCTTGGGAGGAAGTATCCCTGAAGCTTTCTTT	CASSLGGSIPEAFF
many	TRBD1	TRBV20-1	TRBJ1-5	TGCAGTGCTATCCCCCCCAGGGACAGAAGAAATCAGCCCCAGCATTTT	CSAIPPRDRRNQPQHF
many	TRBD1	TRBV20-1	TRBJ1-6	TGCAGTGCTAGACCGACAGGGTCTTATAATTCACCCCTCCACTTT	CSARPTGSYNSPLHF
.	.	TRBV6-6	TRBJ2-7	TGTGCCAGCAGTTACAACGAAATCCAGTACTTC	CASSYNEIQYF
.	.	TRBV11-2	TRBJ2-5	TGTGCCAGCAGCTTAGGATGGCGGGGTGGTATAGGAGAGACCCAGTACTTC	CASSLGWRGGIGETQYF
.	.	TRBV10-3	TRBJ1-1	TGTGCCATCAGTGTGGTATCAGGGAACACTGAAGCTTCCTTT	CAISVVSGNTEASF
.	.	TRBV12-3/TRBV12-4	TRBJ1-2	TGTGCCAGCTCAGAGAGAGCTAACTATGGCTACACCTTC	CASSERANYGYTF
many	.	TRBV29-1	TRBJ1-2	TGCAGCGTTGAAGCGAAGAGTCTCGGCTACACCTTC	CSVEAKSLGYTF
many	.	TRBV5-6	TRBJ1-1	TGTGCCAGCAGCTCCCCCAGAGGTAACACTGAAGCTTTCTTT	CASSSPRGNTEAFF
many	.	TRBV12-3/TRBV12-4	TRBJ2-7	TGTGCCAGCACCATGGACGGACCGTACGAGCAGTACTTC	CASTMDGPYEQYF
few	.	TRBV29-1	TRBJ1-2	TGCAGCGCCGGGGGCTACTATGGCTACACCTTC	CSAGGYYGYTF
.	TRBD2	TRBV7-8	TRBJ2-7	TGTGCCAGCAGGGAAACCGGGGAGGGATCCAAGCAGTACTTC	CASRETGEGSKQYF
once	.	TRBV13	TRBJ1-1	TGTGCCAGCAGCTTATGGGGGTACAGGACTGAAGCTTTCTTT	CASSLWGYRTEAFF
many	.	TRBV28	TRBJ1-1	TGTGCCAGCAGTTCCCCCGGAGGCACTGAAGCTTTCTTT	CASSSPGGTEAFF
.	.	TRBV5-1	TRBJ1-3	TGCGCCAGCAGCTTGACTCCAGGCTCTGGAAACACCATATATTTT	CASSLTPGSGNTIYF
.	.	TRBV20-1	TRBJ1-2	TGCAGTGTTGAACCCGGGACTAGCGGCTACGATGGCTACACCTTC	CSVEPGTSGYDGYTF
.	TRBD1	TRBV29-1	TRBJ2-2	TGCAGCGTTCTGCGACAGGGGGCCTCCGGGGAGCTGTTTTTT	CSVLRQGASGELFF
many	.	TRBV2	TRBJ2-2	TGTGCCAGCAGGGAGACTAGTAACACCGGGGAGCTGTTTTTT	CASRETSNTGELFF
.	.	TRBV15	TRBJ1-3	TGTGCCACCAGCAGAGATGCAGGGTCTGGAAACACCATATATTTT	CATSRDAGSGNTIYF